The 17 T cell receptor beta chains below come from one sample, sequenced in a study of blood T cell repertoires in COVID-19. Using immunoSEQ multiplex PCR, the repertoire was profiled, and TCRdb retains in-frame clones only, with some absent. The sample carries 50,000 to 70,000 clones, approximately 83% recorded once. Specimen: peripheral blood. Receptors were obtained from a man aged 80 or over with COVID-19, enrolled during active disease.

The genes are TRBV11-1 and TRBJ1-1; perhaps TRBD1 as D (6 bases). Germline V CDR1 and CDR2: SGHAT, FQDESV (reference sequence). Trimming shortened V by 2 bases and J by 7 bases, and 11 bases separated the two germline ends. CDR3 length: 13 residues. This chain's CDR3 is CASSLIRGDEAFF. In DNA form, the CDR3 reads TGTGCCAGCAGCTTAATCAGGGGAGATGAAGCTTTCTTT.

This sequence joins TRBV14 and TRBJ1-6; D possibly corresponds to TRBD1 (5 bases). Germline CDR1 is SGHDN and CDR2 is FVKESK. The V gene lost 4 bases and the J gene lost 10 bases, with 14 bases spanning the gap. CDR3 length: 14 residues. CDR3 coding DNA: TGTGCCAGCAGCCTGACAGTGGCGGAATCACCCCTCCACTTT. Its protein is CASSLTVAESPLHF.

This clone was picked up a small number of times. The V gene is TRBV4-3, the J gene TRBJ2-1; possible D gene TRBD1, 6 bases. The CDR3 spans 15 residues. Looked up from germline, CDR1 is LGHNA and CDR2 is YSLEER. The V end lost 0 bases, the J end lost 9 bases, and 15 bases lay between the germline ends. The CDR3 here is CASSQDAYREGEQFF. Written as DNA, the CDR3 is TGCGCCAGCAGCCAAGACGCTTACAGGGAAGGTGAGCAGTTCTTC.

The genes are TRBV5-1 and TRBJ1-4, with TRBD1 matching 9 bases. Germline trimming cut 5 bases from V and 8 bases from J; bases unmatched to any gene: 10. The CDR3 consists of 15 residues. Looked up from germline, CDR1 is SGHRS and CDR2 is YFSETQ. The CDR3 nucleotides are TGCGCCAGCAGTAAAGGGGACAGGGATAACGAAAAACTGTTTTTT. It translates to CASSKGDRDNEKLFF.

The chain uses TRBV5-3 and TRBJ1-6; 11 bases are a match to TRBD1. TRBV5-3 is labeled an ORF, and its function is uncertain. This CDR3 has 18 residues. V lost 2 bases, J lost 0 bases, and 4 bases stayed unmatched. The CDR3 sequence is CARSFGTGGPSYNSPLHF. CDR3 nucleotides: TGTGCCAGAAGCTTTGGGACAGGGGGGCCCTCCTATAATTCACCCCTCCACTTT.

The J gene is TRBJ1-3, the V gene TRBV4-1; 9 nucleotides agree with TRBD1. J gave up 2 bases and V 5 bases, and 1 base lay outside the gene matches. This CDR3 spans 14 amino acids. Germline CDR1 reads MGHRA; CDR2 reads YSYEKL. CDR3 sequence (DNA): TGCGCCAGCAGCAGGGACAGGGCTGGAAACACCATATATTTT. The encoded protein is CASSRDRAGNTIYF.

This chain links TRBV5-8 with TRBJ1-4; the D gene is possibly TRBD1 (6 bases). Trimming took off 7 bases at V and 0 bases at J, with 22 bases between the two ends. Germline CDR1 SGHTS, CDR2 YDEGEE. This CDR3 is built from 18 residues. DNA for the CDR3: TGTGCCAGCCCTAAAAGGACAGCTCCTTTCGCAACTAATGAAAAACTGTTTTTT. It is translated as CASPKRTAPFATNEKLFF.

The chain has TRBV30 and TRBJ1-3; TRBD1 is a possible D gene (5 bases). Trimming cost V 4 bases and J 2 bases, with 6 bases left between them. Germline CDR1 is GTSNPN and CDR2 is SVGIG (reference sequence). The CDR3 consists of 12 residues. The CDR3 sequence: CAWKGTGNTIYF. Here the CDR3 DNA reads TGTGCCTGGAAGGGGACTGGAAACACCATATATTTT.

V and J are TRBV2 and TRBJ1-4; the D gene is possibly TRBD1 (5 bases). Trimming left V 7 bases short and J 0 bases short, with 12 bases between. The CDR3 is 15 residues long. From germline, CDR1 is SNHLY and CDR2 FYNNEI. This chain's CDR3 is CASKGQFATNEKLFF. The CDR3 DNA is TGTGCCAGCAAGGGGCAGTTTGCAACTAATGAAAAACTGTTTTTT.

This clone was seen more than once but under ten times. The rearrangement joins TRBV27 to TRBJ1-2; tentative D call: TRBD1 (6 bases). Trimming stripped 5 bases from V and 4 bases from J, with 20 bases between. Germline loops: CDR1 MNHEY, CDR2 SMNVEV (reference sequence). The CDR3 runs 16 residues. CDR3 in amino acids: CASSEGAQGPIYGYTF. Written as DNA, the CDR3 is TGTGCCAGCAGTGAAGGGGCGCAGGGGCCTATCTATGGCTACACCTTC.

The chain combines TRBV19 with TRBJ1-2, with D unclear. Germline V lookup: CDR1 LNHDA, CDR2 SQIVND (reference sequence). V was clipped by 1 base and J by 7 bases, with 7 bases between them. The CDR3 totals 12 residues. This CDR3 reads CASSIVDSGYTF. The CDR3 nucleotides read TGTGCCAGTAGTATAGTGGACTCTGGCTACACCTTC.

The CDR3 DNA reads as TGTGCCAGCAGTTTTGGTAGGAGCGGGAGGAGCGCCGGGGAGCTGTTTTTT. It translates to CASSFGRSGRSAGELFF. This chain connects TRBV27 to TRBJ2-2; 9 positions match TRBD2. The CDR3 sequence is 17 residues long. Unmatched junction bases numbered 11, after V lost 3 bases and J lost 6 bases. The germline V gene encodes CDR1 MNHEY and CDR2 SMNVEV (reference sequence).

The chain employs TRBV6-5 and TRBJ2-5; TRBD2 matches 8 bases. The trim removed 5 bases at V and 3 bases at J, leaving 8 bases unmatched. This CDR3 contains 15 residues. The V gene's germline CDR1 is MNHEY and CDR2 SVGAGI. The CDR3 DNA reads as TGTGCCAGCAGTCGCGGACTAGCCCTGAAAGAGACCCAGTACTTC. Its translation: CASSRGLALKETQYF.

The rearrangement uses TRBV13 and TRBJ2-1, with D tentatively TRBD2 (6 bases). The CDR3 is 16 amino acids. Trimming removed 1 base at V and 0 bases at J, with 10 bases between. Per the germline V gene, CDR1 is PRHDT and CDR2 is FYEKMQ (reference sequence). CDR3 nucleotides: TGTGCCAGCAGCTTAGCGGGACTGCCCTCCTACAATGAGCAGTTCTTC. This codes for CASSLAGLPSYNEQFF.

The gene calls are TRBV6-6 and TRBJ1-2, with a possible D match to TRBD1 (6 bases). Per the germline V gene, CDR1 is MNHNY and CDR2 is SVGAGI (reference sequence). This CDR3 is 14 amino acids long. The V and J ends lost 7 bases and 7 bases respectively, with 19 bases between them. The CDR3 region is CASTHGGRGSGYTF. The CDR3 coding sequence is TGTGCCAGCACCCACGGGGGGCGCGGCAGTGGCTACACCTTC.

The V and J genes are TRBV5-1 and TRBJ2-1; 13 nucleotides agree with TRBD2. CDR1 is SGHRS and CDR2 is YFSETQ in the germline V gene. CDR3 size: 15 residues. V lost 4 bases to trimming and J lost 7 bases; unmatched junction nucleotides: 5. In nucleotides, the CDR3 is TGCGCCAGCAGCCCATGGACTAGCGGGAGTAATGAGCAGTTCTTC. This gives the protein CASSPWTSGSNEQFF.

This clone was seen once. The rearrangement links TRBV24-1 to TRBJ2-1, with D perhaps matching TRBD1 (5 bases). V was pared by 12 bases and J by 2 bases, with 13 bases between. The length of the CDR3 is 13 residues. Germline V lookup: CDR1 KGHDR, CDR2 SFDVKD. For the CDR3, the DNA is TGTGCCGCAAGGGGTTCAGCCTACAATGAGCAGTTCTTC. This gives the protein CAARGSAYNEQFF.